This is a list of T cell receptor beta chains from one sample in a study of shared clonotypes between healthy human individuals. Sequencing was performed with immunoSEQ multiplex PCR; in TCRdb, only in-frame clones are kept and a portion is missing. Seen here are 450,000 to 500,000 clones, almost 80% observed once, and the top ten hold 9.5% to 15%. Source material: PBMCs. The receptors derive from a woman in her thirties or forties in good health. Some clones in this sample may be carry-over from other donors' samples. Each CDR3 is given with its conserved first and last residue. Fields, in order: clone size, J gene, D gene, V gene, CDR3 protein, CDR3 DNA. D genes are given only for firm matches. Clone size is given for some rows only: seen once, a few or many times, or a class if the clone is expanded.

- TRBJ2-2 TRBD1 TRBV19 CASSLRTGGFNTGELFF TGTGCCAGTAGTTTACGGACAGGGGGCTTCAACACCGGGGAGCTGTTTTTT
- TRBJ1-4 - TRBV28 CASSPTPVGANEKLFF TGTGCCAGCAGTCCCACCCCAGTCGGTGCTAACGAAAAACTGTTTTTT
- TRBJ2-3 TRBD2 TRBV9 CASSVSGRGTDTQYF TGTGCCAGCAGCGTGAGCGGGAGGGGCACAGATACGCAGTATTTT
- TRBJ1-3 - TRBV15 CATSRDLASGGNTIYF TGTGCCACCAGCAGAGATTTGGCGTCGGGTGGAAACACCATATATTTT
- TRBJ2-1 - TRBV5-1 CASSPRQGGEQFF TGCGCCAGCAGCCCCAGACAGGGAGGTGAGCAGTTCTTC
- TRBJ1-2 - TRBV28 CASSDVTLGHYTF TGTGCCAGCAGTGACGTGACCCTAGGACACTACACCTTC
- TRBJ2-3 - TRBV2 CASRALTGQDTQYF TGTGCCAGCAGGGCCCTAACGGGACAAGATACGCAGTATTTT
- TRBJ1-1 - TRBV19 CASSEGMNTEAFF TGTGCCAGTAGTGAAGGGATGAACACTGAAGCTTTCTTT
- TRBJ1-1 - TRBV6-5 CASSTTTEMNTEAFF TGTGCCAGCAGTACCACCACCGAGATGAACACTGAAGCTTTCTTT
many TRBJ2-2 - TRBV9 CASAKAGNTGELFF TGTGCCAGCGCAAAGGCGGGGAACACCGGGGAGCTGTTTTTT
- TRBJ2-1 - TRBV30 CAWSETRYNEQFF TGTGCCTGGAGTGAAACCCGGTACAATGAGCAGTTCTTC
- TRBJ1-5 - TRBV15 CATSREGGSQPQHF TGTGCCACCAGCAGAGAGGGGGGTTCGCAGCCCCAGCATTTT
- TRBJ1-1 - TRBV28 CASSLSLGLGEAFF TGTGCCAGCAGTCTTAGTTTGGGTTTGGGTGAAGCTTTCTTT
- TRBJ2-7 TRBD1 TRBV5-1 CASSLAPGQGDLEQYF TGCGCCAGCAGCTTAGCACCGGGACAGGGGGACCTCGAGCAGTACTTC
- TRBJ1-3 - TRBV15 CATSRERTASGNTIYF TGTGCCACCAGCAGAGAAAGGACAGCTTCTGGAAACACCATATATTTT